The rows below give T cell receptor beta chains drawn from one sample of a study of graft-versus-host responses after intestinal transplantation. These receptors' targets are unknown. Using immunoSEQ multiplex PCR, the repertoire was profiled, and TCRdb retains in-frame clones only, with some absent. The sample carries about 120,000 clones, less than 95% recorded once. The source material was unstimulated CD4+ T cells sorted from spleen or lymph node cells, sampled before intestinal transplant. These receptor sequences come from a human donor who received an intestinal transplant. The CDR3 runs from the conserved cysteine through the conserved F or W. D genes are given only for firm matches. Some rows have no size entry. The others give once, few or many, or a class for an expanded clone.

TRBD2,TRBV2,NA,TRBJ2-3,TGTGCCAGCAGTGAGCGGGGGGGGACAGATACGCAGTATTTT,CASSERGGTDTQYF
TRBD2,TRBV5-1,NA,TRBJ2-1,TGCGCCAGCAGCGCTAGCGGGGGGACTTACAATGAGCAGTTCTTC,CASSASGGTYNEQFF
TRBD1,TRBV28,NA,TRBJ1-2,TGTGCCAGCAGCCGGGACAGGGGGCGCTTCTATGGCTACACCTTC,CASSRDRGRFYGYTF
NA,TRBV18,NA,TRBJ2-7,TGTGCCAGCTCACCAATTCCGAGTAACTACGAGCAGTACTTC,CASSPIPSNYEQYF
TRBD1,TRBV7-2,NA,TRBJ1-5,TGTGCCAGCAGCATTCGACAGGGACAAGGGCAGCCCCAGCATTTT,CASSIRQGQGQPQHF
NA,TRBV5-6,NA,TRBJ1-5,TGTGCCAGCAGCTCAAGACTGGGCAATCAGCCCCAGCATTTT,CASSSRLGNQPQHF
NA,TRBV6-6,NA,TRBJ2-3,TGTGCCAGCATGCGAGATACGCAGTATTTT,CASMRDTQYF
TRBD2,TRBV5-1,NA,TRBJ2-1,TGCGCCAGCAGCGTAGCGGGAGGAGTTAATGAGCAGTTCTTC,CASSVAGGVNEQFF
NA,TRBV2,once,TRBJ1-1,TGTGCCAGCTACAGGACGGCGATAAACACTGAAGCTTTCTTT,CASYRTAINTEAFF
TRBD1,TRBV28,once,TRBJ2-5,TGTGCCAGCAGTGATAGACAGGGGCGGCGCGAGAGTCGGTTATGGGAGACCCAGTACTTC,CASSDRQGRRESRLWETQYF
TRBD1,TRBV6-5,NA,TRBJ1-2,TGTGCCAGCAGTCGCGGAGACAGGGTTCGATATGGCTACACCTTC,CASSRGDRVRYGYTF
TRBD1,TRBV18,NA,TRBJ2-6,TGTGCCAGCTCACCACGGACAGGGGTCATCTCTGGGGCCAACGTCCTGACTTTC,CASSPRTGVISGANVLTF
TRBD1,TRBV18,NA,TRBJ2-5,TGTGCCAGCTCTCTAGGGGGCGGAGAGACCCGGTACTTC,CASSLGGGETRYF
NA,TRBV4-1,NA,TRBJ1-5,TGCGCCAGCAGCCAAGATCTCGTAAGGGGCGGGGAACAGCCCCAGCATTTT,CASSQDLVRGGEQPQHF
NA,TRBV25-1,few,TRBJ1-5,TGTGCCAGCACCGCAGGGAACGGCAATCAGCCCCAGCATTTT,CASTAGNGNQPQHF
TRBD2,TRBV10-2,NA,TRBJ2-7,TGCGCCAGCAGTGAGTCTTGGCTAGCGGGGGCCAGTGACGAGCAGTACTTC,CASSESWLAGASDEQYF
TRBD1,TRBV6-6,once,TRBJ1-1,TGTGCCAGCAGTCCACTAAACAGGGGGAACACTGAAGCTTTCTTT,CASSPLNRGNTEAFF
NA,TRBV27,NA,TRBJ2-1,TGTGCCAGCAGGCTCATGGGAGGCTTTGAGCAGTTCTTC,CASRLMGGFEQFF
TRBD1,TRBV9,NA,TRBJ2-1,TGTGCCAGCAGCGTAGGGGACGGGACAGCTAACAATGAGCAGTTCTTC,CASSVGDGTANNEQFF
TRBD2,TRBV6-5,NA,TRBJ2-7,TGTGCCAGCAGTTCACTAGCGGGGGGATCCTACGAGCAGTACTTC,CASSSLAGGSYEQYF
NA,TRBV21-1,NA,TRBJ1-4,TGTGCCAGCAACACAGGGGCCCCCCGGGAAAAACTGTTTTTT,CASNTGAPREKLFF
TRBD1,TRBV27,few,TRBJ2-1,TGTGCCAGCAGCGGGACAGGCTCGACCTACAATGAGCAGTTCTTC,CASSGTGSTYNEQFF
NA,TRBV29-1,NA,TRBJ2-5,TGCAGCGTTCCCGCCAGGGTTTTGGGGGAGACCCAGTACTTC,CSVPARVLGETQYF
TRBD2,TRBV5-6,once,TRBJ2-1,TGTGCCAGCAGCTTGGGACTAGCGGACATGAGCTCCTACAATGAGCAGTTCTTC,CASSLGLADMSSYNEQFF
TRBD1,TRBV11-1,NA,TRBJ2-7,TGTGCCAGCAGCCTACAGACAGGGCCCTACGAGCAGTACTTC,CASSLQTGPYEQYF
NA,TRBV10-2,NA,TRBJ1-2,TGCGCCAGCAGTGACCCCAGGAAGAACTATGGCTACACCTTC,CASSDPRKNYGYTF
NA,TRBV6-5,NA,TRBJ1-6,TGTGCCAGCAGTTCTCTACGGAGGGGAAATAATTCACCCCTCCACTTT,CASSSLRRGNNSPLHF
NA,TRBV11-2,NA,TRBJ2-5,TGTGCCAGCAGCTTAGGGCCACAAGAGACCCAGTACTTC,CASSLGPQETQYF
TRBD2,TRBV27,NA,TRBJ2-1,TGTGCCAGCAGTGAGGCCGGGACTAGCTCCTACAATGAGCAGTTCTTC,CASSEAGTSSYNEQFF
NA,TRBV5-4,NA,TRBJ1-1,TGTGCCAGCAGCTTAAATTCGTGGAACACTGAAGCTTTCTTT,CASSLNSWNTEAFF